The T cell receptor beta chain described here comes from a study of blood T cell repertoires in COVID-19. Recruitment covered roughly 24 US areas and drew participants whose ages spanned about 18 to 100 years. Grouping used clinical history reported by participants in a survey and questionnaire. Participants in the exposed group had met a COVID-19 case in the 2 weeks before joining the study. Original data processing: Scientists estimated how many nucleated cells there were by amplifying reference gene primers. Produced via immunoSEQ multiplex PCR; TCRdb's table is partial and in-frame only. D and trimming come from the DNA, and the V and J calls and clone size come from that table. Of 150,000 or so clones in the sample, roughly 87% are singletons; the top ten hold roughly 3.9%. Looked up from germline, CDR1 is LNHDA and CDR2 is SQIVND (reference sequence). V lost 3 bases to trimming and J lost 3 bases, with 9 bases between them. This CDR3 has 13 residues.

This receptor was identified in a woman aged 40 to 50 who had been exposed to COVID-19. Sequenced: PBMCs or T cells enriched from blood (not recorded which). The chain uses TRBV19 and TRBJ2-7, with D tentatively TRBD1 (6 bases). The CDR3 sequence: CASSIVQGYEQYF. The CDR3 DNA reads as TGTGCCAGTAGTATCGTACAGGGCTACGAGCAGTACTTC.